The sequence of this TCR beta chain was determined in a study of cytomegalovirus exposure and HLA in healthy donors. Study findings and constraints: Roughly even sequencing depth across donors was the assumption behind the presence/absence analyses. Later analysis indicated greater clonal expansion among HLA-associated TCR beta chains than among equally common other chains. The productive fraction for most TCR beta V segments was about 90% or about 30% in an earlier analysis.

This PCR relied on a set of 60 Vbeta primers and 13 Jbeta primers. Assay used: immunoSEQ multiplex PCR; TCRdb lists only in-frame clones, some missing. Of around 200,000 clones listed, approximately 81% are singletons. Healthy people donating bone marrow made up the donors. Turning to this clone: Its matching antigen is unknown.

The V gene lost 4 bases and the J gene lost 0 bases, with 13 bases spanning the gap. The germline V gene has CDR1 SGHRS and CDR2 YFSETQ. This CDR3 has 15 amino acids. This sequence was found in a woman aged 50 to 60 in good health and CMV-seronegative. The J gene is TRBJ1-1, the V gene TRBV5-1; D is possibly TRBD1 (5 bases). Sequencing input: PBMCs. CDR3 coding DNA: TGCGCCAGCAGCCCCGGACACGGAATGAACACTGAAGCTTTCTTT. It specifies CASSPGHGMNTEAFF.